This record concerns one TCR beta chain sequence. The antigen remains undetermined. Treatment noted: 15 to 20 received Ad26.COV2.S at low or high dose, single or two shots; 5 received placebo; per-sample allocation not given. Sampling was done on day 63 after the first vaccine or placebo injection. The record originates from a study of Ad26.COV2.S vaccination and SARS-CoV-2 variants. Turning to the study itself: Enrolled in COV1001, the donor was in the Ad26.COV2.S trial arm, which received the vaccine. Overall study results and limits: There was a possibility that the TCR breadth and depth analyses underestimated total T cell responses. Spike-specific responses of CD8+ and CD4+ T cells were reported to display substantial breadth after vaccination. The study found higher spike-specific TCR breadth in vaccine than placebo recipients.

This CDR3 has 17 amino acids. Germline V gene data show CDR1 as KGHSH and CDR2 as LQKENI. With 3 bases clipped from V and 0 bases from J, the junction kept 7 bases outside the gene matches. Repertoires were generated with immunoSEQ multiplex PCR, while TCRdb's copy carries only in-frame clones and drops some. The repertoire holds roughly 680,000 clones, with more than 70% as singletons. The TCR originated in a person between 18 and 65 years old who received the Ad26.COV2.S COVID-19 vaccine or a placebo. The V gene is TRBV18, the J gene TRBJ2-7; 11 nucleotides align to TRBD2. Specimen: peripheral blood, collected in a trial of Ad26.COV2.S vaccine versus placebo. This CDR3 is CASSPVYGTSGSYEQYF. CDR3 DNA: TGTGCCAGCTCACCGGTTTACGGGACTAGCGGCTCCTACGAGCAGTACTTC. The entire variable domain, with the rest obtained from reference TRBV18 and TRBJ2-7, is as follows: NAGVMQNPRHLVRRRGQEARLRCSPMKGHSHVYWYRQLPEEGLKFMVYLQKENIIDESGMPKERFSAEFPKEGPSILRIQQVVRGDSAAYFCASSPVYGTSGSYEQYFGPGTRLTVT.